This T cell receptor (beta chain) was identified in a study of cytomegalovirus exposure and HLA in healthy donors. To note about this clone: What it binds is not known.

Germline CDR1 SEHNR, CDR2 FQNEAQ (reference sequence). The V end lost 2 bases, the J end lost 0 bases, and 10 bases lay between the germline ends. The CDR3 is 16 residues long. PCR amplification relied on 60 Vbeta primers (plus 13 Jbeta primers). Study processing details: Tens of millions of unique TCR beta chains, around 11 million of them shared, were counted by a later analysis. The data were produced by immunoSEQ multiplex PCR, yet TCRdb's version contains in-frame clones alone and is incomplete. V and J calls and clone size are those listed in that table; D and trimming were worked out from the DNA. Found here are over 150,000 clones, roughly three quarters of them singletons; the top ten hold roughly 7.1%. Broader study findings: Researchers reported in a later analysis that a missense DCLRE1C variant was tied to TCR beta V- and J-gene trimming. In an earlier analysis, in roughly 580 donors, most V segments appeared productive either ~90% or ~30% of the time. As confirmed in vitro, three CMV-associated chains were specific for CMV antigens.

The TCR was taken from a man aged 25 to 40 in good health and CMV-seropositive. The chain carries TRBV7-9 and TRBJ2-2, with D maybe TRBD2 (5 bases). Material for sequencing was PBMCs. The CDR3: CASSLFGLANTGELFF. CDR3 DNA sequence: TGTGCCAGCAGCTTATTTGGACTCGCGAACACCGGGGAGCTGTTTTTT.